This TCR beta chain was recovered during a study of shared clonotypes between healthy human individuals. Measured with immunoSEQ multiplex PCR; TCRdb has only the in-frame clones, and not every one. The sample consists of some 1,400,000 clones, around 95% of them appearing once. The CDR3 spans 16 residues. The V gene's germline CDR1 is SGHVS and CDR2 FNYEAQ. Trimming removed 2 bases at V and 5 bases at J, with 18 bases between. The rearrangement links TRBV7-6 to TRBJ2-5; TRBD1 is a possible D gene (6 bases). The material sequenced was naive CD4+ T cells sorted from blood. Specified subset: CD45RA+ positively selected. This clonotype was obtained from a man aged 25-45 years in good health. CDR3 amino acids: CASSLRGGSTMETQYF. Written as DNA, the CDR3 is TGTGCCAGCAGCTTAAGAGGGGGATCCACGATGGAGACCCAGTACTTC.